A single sample is the source of the 26 T cell receptor beta chains below, sequenced in a study of T-cell memory formation after mild COVID-19. TCRdb recomputed calls from the 5' RACE reads with MiXCR, one row per CDR3 protein. The sample shows approximately 410,000 distinct CDR3 sequences, under 25% of them seen only once. Sample: PBMCs or a T cell subset sorted from them (not recorded which). The receptor source for this set is an adult woman who had mild COVID-19 (a few samples of this study predate the infection). Cell type and time point are not known.

The V and J genes are TRBV6-2 or TRBV6-3 and TRBJ2-7, with 11 bases lining up with TRBD2. V trimming: 4 bases; J trimming: 6 bases; junction bases outside the gene matches: 5. Germline V gene lookup returns CDR1 MNHEY and CDR2 SVGEGT. The CDR3 spans 14 residues. As DNA, the CDR3 is TGTGCCAGCAGTTGGGGACTAGCGGATTTCGAGCAGTACTTC. Its protein product is CASSWGLADFEQYF.

This clonotype was observed a few times. This chain uses TRBV5-1 with TRBJ2-1, with TRBD1 matching 12 bases. Trimming took 4 bases from V and 8 from J; bases not matched to a gene: 4. From germline, CDR1 is SGHRS and CDR2 YFSETQ. The CDR3 runs to 14 residues. The CDR3 protein is CASSGGTGGDEQFF. As DNA, the CDR3 is TGCGCCAGCAGCGGTGGGACAGGGGGCGATGAGCAGTTCTTC. Full variable domain (outside the CDR3, taken from reference TRBV5-1 and TRBJ2-1): KAGVTQTPRYLIKTRGQQVTLSCSPISGHRSVSWYQQTPGQGLQFLFEYFSETQRNKGNFPGRFSGRQFSNSRSEMNVSTLELGDSALYLCASSGGTGGDEQFFGPGTRLTVL.

The J gene is TRBJ1-1, the V gene TRBV24-1; the D is unclear. Per the germline V gene, CDR1 is KGHDR and CDR2 is SFDVKD. The V and J ends lost 5 bases and 4 bases respectively, with 4 bases between them. The CDR3 is 11 residues long. The CDR3 region is CATSAGTEAFF. CDR3 in DNA: TGTGCCACCAGTGCTGGCACTGAAGCTTTCTTT.

The chain has TRBV29-1 and TRBJ2-3, with TRBD1 matching over 10 bases. The CDR3 totals 14 residues. Germline loops: CDR1 SQVTM, CDR2 ANQGSEA. With 5 bases clipped from V and 3 bases from J, the junction kept 5 bases outside the gene matches. The CDR3 region is CSVFRDRGTDTQYF. The DNA for the CDR3 is TGCAGCGTTTTCCGGGACAGGGGTACAGATACGCAGTATTTT.

The chain combines TRBV7-6 with TRBJ1-3; D is uncertain. Per the germline V gene, CDR1 is SGHVS and CDR2 is FNYEAQ. There are 15 residues in the CDR3. V dropped 9 bases and J dropped 2 bases, with 17 bases sitting between them. The CDR3 DNA follows: TGTGCCAGAAGTACTGGGGATCCCCCTGGAAACACCATATATTTT. It codes for CARSTGDPPGNTIYF.

This chain connects TRBV13 to TRBJ2-7; 8 nucleotides agree with TRBD1. Per the germline V gene, CDR1 is PRHDT and CDR2 is FYEKMQ (reference sequence). V was clipped by 5 bases and J by 2 bases; unmatched bases: 11. The CDR3 extends over 16 amino acids. This CDR3 is CASSLAGTGFPYEQYF. CDR3 sequence (DNA): TGTGCCAGCAGCCTCGCCGGGACAGGTTTTCCCTACGAGCAGTACTTC.

This rearrangement joins TRBV11-2 to TRBJ2-3, with D uncertain. The germline V gene encodes CDR1 SGHAT and CDR2 FQNNGV. The V end was cut by 3 bases, the J end by 2 bases, with 6 bases between. This CDR3 has 13 amino acids. CDR3 sequence: CASSLSPTDTQYF. In DNA, the CDR3 is TGTGCCAGCAGCTTGAGTCCCACAGATACGCAGTATTTT. The full variable domain, completed using reference TRBV11-2 and TRBJ2-3, is EAGVAQSPRYKIIEKRQSVAFWCNPISGHATLYWYQQILGQGPKLLIQFQNNGVVDDSQLPKDRFSAERLKGVDSTLKIQPAKLEDSAVYLCASSLSPTDTQYFGPGTRLTVL.

In this sample, this clonotype turned up a few times. V is TRBV12-3 or TRBV12-4 and J is TRBJ2-3; 9 bases agree with TRBD2. J lost 4 bases, V lost 2 bases, and 16 bases had no gene match. This CDR3 contains 19 residues. This CDR3 reads CASSLRGLAGSQGADTQYF. CDR3 DNA sequence: TGTGCCAGCAGTTTAAGGGGGCTAGCGGGATCCCAGGGAGCAGATACGCAGTATTTT.

This sequence joins TRBV9 and TRBJ2-2; D unresolved. V gave up 1 base and J gave up 3 bases, with 4 bases separating them. This CDR3 is 13 amino acids long. Germline V lookup: CDR1 SGDLS, CDR2 YYNGEE. The CDR3 spells CASSVFDTGELFF. CDR3 nucleotide sequence: TGTGCCAGCAGCGTATTTGACACCGGGGAGCTGTTTTTT.

The CDR3 loop reads CASSPASGRAGEQFF. As DNA, the CDR3 is TGTGCCAGCAGCCCAGCTAGCGGGAGGGCCGGTGAGCAGTTCTTC. The chain recombines TRBV7-3 with TRBJ2-1; TRBD2 aligns across 12 bases. Trimming took 5 bases from V and 9 from J; bases not matched to a gene: 8. This CDR3 region has 15 residues. Germline loops: CDR1 SGHTA, CDR2 FQGTGA.

This chain connects TRBV20-1 to TRBJ2-7, with D tentatively TRBD2 (5 bases). The germline gives CDR1 DFQATT, CDR2 SNEGSKA (reference sequence). Trimming cost V 3 bases and J 5 bases, with 17 bases left between them. This CDR3 spans 14 amino acids. CDR3 sequence reads: CSASGSGVIDEQYF. CDR3 DNA sequence: TGCAGTGCTAGTGGGTCCGGGGTTATTGACGAGCAGTACTTC.

With respect to this clonotype: A read error may be the cause here, since a much bigger clone is one base away. This rearrangement joins TRBV12-3 or TRBV12-4 to TRBJ1-2; the D is unclear. This CDR3 is 12 amino acids long. CDR3 residues: CASSLGNYGHTF. The CDR3 DNA sequence: TGTGCCAGCAGTTTAGGGAACTATGGCCACACCTTC.

CDR3 region: CASRVAENEQFF. CDR3 DNA: TGTGCCAGCAGGGTAGCGGAGAATGAGCAGTTCTTC. This sequence joins TRBV12-3 or TRBV12-4 and TRBJ2-1, with a tentative D call TRBD2 (6 bases). This CDR3 region has 12 residues. Trimming took 6 bases from V and 7 from J, leaving 10 bases between them.

This chain joins TRBV25-1 and TRBJ1-5; D is undetermined. The CDR3 sequence is 13 residues long. V lost 3 bases, J lost 6 bases, and 9 bases lay in between. CDR1 is MGHDK and CDR2 is SYGVNS in the germline V gene. CDR3: CASSDSGPQPQHF. The CDR3, as DNA: TGTGCCAGCAGTGATTCCGGCCCTCAGCCCCAGCATTTT. Supplemented by reference TRBV25-1 and TRBJ1-5, the full variable domain reads EADIYQTPRYLVIGTGKKITLECSQTMGHDKMYWYQQDPGMELHLIHYSYGVNSTEKGDLSSESTVSRIRTEHFPLTLESARPSHTSQYLCASSDSGPQPQHFGDGTRLSIL.

V and J are TRBV29-1 and TRBJ2-3; no firm D call. This CDR3 contains 16 residues. CDR1 SQVTM and CDR2 ANQGSEA come from the germline V gene. V was cut by 1 base and J by 8 bases, with 22 bases left in between. The CDR3 region is CSVEGVVIASAGTQYF. The CDR3 DNA sequence: TGCAGCGTTGAAGGTGTTGTGATCGCCTCGGCAGGTACGCAGTATTTT.

This clonotype came up a few times. V gene TRBV5-1 combines with J gene TRBJ2-1; the D gene is possibly TRBD1 (9 bases). Germline V gene data show CDR1 as SGHRS and CDR2 as YFSETQ. The CDR3 contains 16 residues. Trimming shortened V by 6 bases and J by 2 bases, and 18 bases separated the two germline ends. The CDR3 is CASTRGGQGTYNEQFF. The CDR3 DNA sequence: TGCGCCAGCACCCGGGGGGGACAGGGCACCTACAATGAGCAGTTCTTC.

There are many counts of this clonotype. Germline is not matched at one junction end, which may reflect a read error. The J gene is TRBJ2-3, the V gene TRBV5-1; D ambiguous. The length of the CDR3 is 13 residues. Germline V gene lookup returns CDR1 SGHRS and CDR2 YFSETQ. As DNA, the CDR3 is TGCGCCAGCAGGACGGACGCAGGAGATAAGCAGTATTTT. This encodes CASRTDAGDKQYF.

The CDR3 spells CASSWTGGGLVETQYF. CDR3 coding DNA: TGTGCCAGCAGCTGGACTGGGGGGGGGCTCGTGGAGACCCAGTACTTC. The chain links TRBV7-2 to TRBJ2-5; tentatively, D is TRBD2 (7 bases). V lost 4 bases and J lost 5, with 20 bases in between. This CDR3 is 16 amino acids long. Germline values: CDR1 SGHTA, CDR2 FQGNSA.

This clonotype was seen a few times. The gene calls are TRBV7-3 and TRBJ1-6; 7 nucleotides align to TRBD1. Germline V gene data show CDR1 as SGHTA and CDR2 as FQGTGA. J lost 6 bases, V lost 3 bases, and 2 bases had no gene match. This CDR3 has 14 residues. In nucleotides, the CDR3 is TGTGCCAGCAGCTTCGGACAGGTTAATTCACCCCTCCACTTT. Its translation is CASSFGQVNSPLHF. Based on the CDR3 plus reference TRBV7-3 and TRBJ1-6, the full variable domain is GAGVSQTPSNKVTEKGKYVELRCDPISGHTALYWYRQSLGQGPEFLIYFQGTGAADDSGLPNDRFFAVRPEGSVSTLKIQRTERGDSAVYLCASSFGQVNSPLHFGNGTRLTVT.

The CDR3 protein is CASSQGYADSTDTQYF. In DNA form, the CDR3 reads TGCGCCAGCAGCCAAGGATACGCCGACTCCACAGATACGCAGTATTTT. The chain joins TRBV4-1 to TRBJ2-3, with no clear D. Trimming shortened V by 1 base and J by 2 bases, and 13 bases separated the two germline ends. There are 16 residues in the CDR3. CDR1 is MGHRA and CDR2 is YSYEKL in the germline V gene.

This clonotype was recorded a few times. The chain recombines TRBV6-2 or TRBV6-3 with TRBJ2-5; D possibly corresponds to TRBD2 (5 bases). Per germline, CDR1 MNHEY and CDR2 SVGEGT. This CDR3 has 14 amino acids. Trimming shortened V by 6 bases and J by 2 bases, and 13 bases separated the two germline ends. CDR3 DNA: TGTGCCAGCAGCCTTGGGGAGTCGCAAGAGACCCAGTACTTC. Protein: CASSLGESQETQYF.

This clonotype was seen many times. The chain couples TRBV5-1 to TRBJ2-3, with TRBD2 identical over 10 bases. This CDR3 is built from 16 residues. Looked up from germline, CDR1 is SGHRS and CDR2 is YFSETQ. V dropped 2 bases and J dropped 4; count of bases not matched to a gene: 7. DNA for the CDR3: TGCGCCAGCAGCTTTGCTAGCGGGAGCGGTGCAGATACGCAGTATTTT. Its translation is CASSFASGSGADTQYF.

In its sample, this clonotype was seen once. The chain couples TRBV5-1 to TRBJ2-5; D may be TRBD2 (7 bases). The CDR3 has 12 residues. Trimming shortened V by 7 bases and J by 5 bases, and 12 bases separated the two germline ends. Germline CDR1 SGHRS, CDR2 YFSETQ. The DNA for the CDR3 is TGCGCCAGCGCGGAGGGGGGGGAGACCCAGTACTTC. Amino acids: CASAEGGETQYF. Supplemented by reference TRBV5-1 and TRBJ2-5, the full variable domain reads KAGVTQTPRYLIKTRGQQVTLSCSPISGHRSVSWYQQTPGQGLQFLFEYFSETQRNKGNFPGRFSGRQFSNSRSEMNVSTLELGDSALYLCASAEGGETQYFGPGTRLLVL.

There are many counts of this clonotype. The chain couples TRBV12-3 or TRBV12-4 to TRBJ2-2; 10 bases are a match to TRBD1. The J segment lost 7 bases and the V segment lost 5 bases, leaving 4 bases of the junction unmatched. CDR3 size: 14 residues. The chain's CDR3 is CASSRQGANGELFF. The DNA of the CDR3 is TGTGCCAGCAGTAGACAGGGGGCGAACGGGGAGCTGTTTTTT.

This clonotype appeared a few times. The J gene is TRBJ2-5, the V gene TRBV5-1; D not certain. Per germline, CDR1 SGHRS and CDR2 YFSETQ. V was clipped by 7 bases and J by 3 bases, with 10 bases between them. The CDR3 has 12 residues. The CDR3 loop is CASSRAEETQYF. CDR3 bases: TGCGCCAGCTCCCGGGCGGAAGAGACCCAGTACTTC.

The sample holds a few counts of this clonotype. The chain carries TRBV5-4 and TRBJ2-1, with 10 bases fitting TRBD2. V gave up 1 base and J gave up 5 bases; unmatched junction bases: 3. The CDR3 sequence is 15 residues long. From germline, CDR1 is SGHNT and CDR2 YYREEE (reference sequence). DNA of the CDR3: TGTGCCAGCAGCTTGCGGCTAGCGGGAGACAATGAGCAGTTCTTC. Translating it yields CASSLRLAGDNEQFF.